These 25 T cell receptor beta chains were all obtained from the same sample, sequenced in a study of ipilimumab plus nivolumab after autologous stem cell transplantation. Data came from immunoSEQ multiplex PCR; TCRdb stores just in-frame clones and leaves some out. The sample shows more than 13,000 clones, about 70% of them seen only once. Sequencing used PBMCs, obtained in a trial of ipilimumab plus nivolumab as post-transplant consolidation. The receptors come from a male donor with primary mediastinal lymphoma.

In this sample, this clone turned up once. CDR3 sequence reads: CASSENKNTEAFF. The DNA of the CDR3 is TGTGCCAGCAGTGAGAACAAGAACACTGAAGCTTTCTTT. The genes are TRBV2 and TRBJ1-1, with unresolved D. Trimming shortened V by 3 bases and J by 1 base, and 6 bases separated the two germline ends. CDR3 size: 13 residues. Germline V lookup: CDR1 SNHLY, CDR2 FYNNEI.

J is TRBJ2-3 and V is TRBV5-4; D is unresolved. The CDR3 loop spans 15 amino acids. V lost 4 bases and J 0 bases, leaving 12 bases between the germline ends. Per the germline V gene, CDR1 is SGHNT and CDR2 is YYREEE (reference sequence). In nucleotides, the CDR3 is TGTGCCAGCAGCATCAGAGCGCCTAGCACAGATACGCAGTATTTT. It specifies CASSIRAPSTDTQYF.

The chain links TRBV5-1 to TRBJ2-7; D gene ambiguous. The CDR3 length is 13 residues. With 1 base removed from V and 1 base from J, the gap between germline ends came to 6 bases. Germline V gene data show CDR1 as SGHRS and CDR2 as YFSETQ. CDR3 coding DNA: TGCGCCAGCAGCTTGAGGGTTTCCTACGAGCAGTACTTC. Protein sequence: CASSLRVSYEQYF. The variable domain in full, with the rest retrieved from reference TRBV5-1 and TRBJ2-7, is KAGVTQTPRYLIKTRGQQVTLSCSPISGHRSVSWYQQTPGQGLQFLFEYFSETQRNKGNFPGRFSGRQFSNSRSEMNVSTLELGDSALYLCASSLRVSYEQYFGPGTRLTVT.

The rearrangement joins TRBV28 to TRBJ2-1, with 8 bases fitting TRBD2. With V trimmed by 7 bases and J by 3 bases, 8 bases remained unmatched. The CDR3 runs to 15 residues. Germline CDR1 reads MDHEN; CDR2 reads SYDVKM. The CDR3 nucleotides are TGTGCCAGCACAGGACTAGCAGCCTTCTACAATGAGCAGTTCTTC. Its translation: CASTGLAAFYNEQFF.

The chain combines TRBV27 with TRBJ2-7; 9 bases match TRBD2. Germline V gives CDR1 MNHEY, CDR2 SMNVEV (reference sequence). The CDR3 is 15 residues long. The V gene end was trimmed by 4 bases and the J gene end by 4 bases; junction bases not matched to a gene: 8. The CDR3 loop is CASSSPAGGLYEQYF. The CDR3 DNA reads TGTGCCAGCAGTTCCCCTGCGGGAGGGTTGTACGAGCAGTACTTC.

The chain carries TRBV9 and TRBJ1-1, with D maybe TRBD1 (5 bases). The V and J ends lost 4 bases and 4 bases respectively, with 17 bases between them. The CDR3 contains 15 residues. CDR1 and CDR2 from the germline V gene are SGDLS and YYNGEE. This CDR3 reads CASSPRQGDGTEAFF. The CDR3 nucleotides are TGTGCCAGCAGCCCCCGCCAGGGCGATGGCACTGAAGCTTTCTTT.

In DNA, the CDR3 is TGTGCCAGCAGCTTCTCCGCAGGGGGCGCGAGGGGAAAACTGTTTTTT. This encodes CASSFSAGGARGKLFF. The chain links TRBV5-4 to TRBJ1-4, with 8 bases identical to TRBD1. Germline CDR1 SGHNT, CDR2 YYREEE (reference sequence). CDR3 length: 16 amino acids. J was trimmed by 10 bases and V by 2 bases; bases with no gene match: 13.

J is TRBJ2-7 and V is TRBV6-5; TRBD2 matches 8 bases. V was clipped by 4 bases and J by 4 bases; unmatched bases: 9. Germline loops: CDR1 MNHEY, CDR2 SVGAGI. This CDR3 has 15 amino acids. The CDR3 coding sequence is TGTGCCAGCAGTTTCGGGAGGGCGGGGTCATACGAGCAGTACTTC. Translation: CASSFGRAGSYEQYF.

This sequence joins TRBV7-2 and TRBJ2-5; D remains ambiguous. The CDR3 contains 17 residues. Germline-derived CDR1 and CDR2 are SGHTA and FQGNSA. Trimming took 1 base from V and 1 from J, leaving 16 bases between them. The CDR3 loop reads CASSLVPTAGIQETQYF. The CDR3, as DNA: TGTGCCAGCAGCTTAGTTCCGACTGCCGGTATCCAAGAGACCCAGTACTTC.

The table lists this clone with a few counts. This sequence joins TRBV4-1 and TRBJ1-4; a weak D match, TRBD1 (5 bases). Looked up from germline, CDR1 is MGHRA and CDR2 is YSYEKL. This CDR3 region has 14 residues. Trimming shortened V by 5 bases and J by 4 bases, and 11 bases separated the two germline ends. CDR3: CASSSGGVNEKLFF. DNA for the CDR3: TGCGCCAGCAGCTCCGGAGGGGTTAATGAAAAACTGTTTTTT.

This clone was detected only a few times. The chain joins TRBV6-1 to TRBJ2-1, with TRBD1 matching 10 bases. V shed 4 bases, J shed 7 bases, and the junction held 10 bases outside the gene matches. CDR1 and CDR2 from the germline V gene are MNHNS and SASEGT. The CDR3 length is 16 residues. CDR3 sequence (DNA): TGTGCCAGCAGTGCCCGACAGGGGGCGCTTTCGAATGAGCAGTTCTTC. Its protein product is CASSARQGALSNEQFF.

The gene calls are TRBV6-6 and TRBJ2-7, with 13 bases identical to TRBD2. V gave up 4 bases and J gave up 6 bases; unmatched junction bases: 6. This CDR3 has 15 amino acids. CDR1 MNHNY and CDR2 SVGAGI come from the germline V gene (reference sequence). The CDR3 bases are TGTGCCAGCAGTTTCAGGACTAGCGGGAGTGCCGAGCAGTACTTC. Translated, it gives CASSFRTSGSAEQYF.

V and J are TRBV27 and TRBJ1-6; D perhaps matches TRBD1 (5 bases). Trimming removed 6 bases from V and 6 bases from J, with 12 bases in between. The germline gives CDR1 MNHEY, CDR2 SMNVEV (reference sequence). The CDR3 sequence is 14 residues long. The chain's CDR3 is CASSPLGVNSPLHF. CDR3 DNA sequence: TGTGCCAGCAGCCCCTTGGGGGTTAATTCACCCCTCCACTTT.

The chain has TRBV7-2 and TRBJ1-5; D might be TRBD1 (6 bases). This CDR3 region has 14 residues. The ends were cut back, 5 bases at V and 6 bases at J, with 14 bases in the middle. Germline V lookup: CDR1 SGHTA, CDR2 FQGNSA. CDR3 protein: CASSRAGAAQPQHF. The CDR3 DNA is TGTGCCAGCAGCCGAGCAGGGGCGGCTCAGCCCCAGCATTTT.

This chain joins TRBV27 and TRBJ2-7; weak D call: TRBD1 (6 bases). The V end was cut by 0 bases, the J end by 2 bases, with 11 bases between. Germline loops: CDR1 MNHEY, CDR2 SMNVEV (reference sequence). CDR3 length equals 15 residues. CDR3 DNA sequence: TGTGCCAGCAGTTTATCAGGGGGTCCCGCCTACGAGCAGTACTTC. It yields the protein CASSLSGGPAYEQYF.

The chain combines TRBV5-1 with TRBJ2-1; D perhaps matches TRBD2 (6 bases). CDR1 and CDR2 from the germline V gene are SGHRS and YFSETQ. V was shortened by 0 bases and J by 9 bases, with 16 bases between the two germline ends. The CDR3 sequence is 15 residues long. The CDR3 is CASSLAGDRVSEQFF. CDR3 coding DNA: TGCGCCAGCAGCTTGGCGGGAGATAGGGTTTCTGAGCAGTTCTTC.

The chain links TRBV27 to TRBJ1-5, with a tentative D call TRBD1 (6 bases). This CDR3 contains 18 residues. Between the trimmed V and J ends, which lost 8 bases and 0 bases, there was a span of 23 bases. Germline CDR1 reads MNHEY; CDR2 reads SMNVEV (reference sequence). The CDR3 region has the DNA TGTGCCAGCCTACCTTCTTGGTTGGGGGGCCATAGCAATCAGCCCCAGCATTTT. It translates to CASLPSWLGGHSNQPQHF.

This chain links TRBV5-1 with TRBJ2-3; 15 bases match TRBD2. V dropped 3 bases and J dropped 7; count of bases not matched to a gene: 3. Looked up from germline, CDR1 is SGHRS and CDR2 is YFSETQ. The CDR3 is 15 amino acids. CDR3 sequence reads: CASSSGTSGRNTQYF. The CDR3 nucleotides are TGCGCCAGCAGCTCCGGGACTAGCGGGAGGAATACGCAGTATTTT.

The rearrangement uses TRBV5-6 and TRBJ2-3; 10 nucleotides align to TRBD2. The CDR3 totals 17 residues. Germline trimming cut 3 bases from V and 2 bases from J; bases unmatched to any gene: 9. The germline gives CDR1 SGHDT, CDR2 YYEEEE. CDR3 bases: TGTGCCAGCAGCTCATATCGGCTAGCGGGGGTCACAGATACGCAGTATTTT. Its protein is CASSSYRLAGVTDTQYF.

The rearrangement links TRBV2 to TRBJ2-5, with unresolved D. V was shortened by 6 bases and J by 4 bases, with 6 bases between the two germline ends. Per germline, CDR1 SNHLY and CDR2 FYNNEI. The CDR3 totals 11 residues. Here the CDR3 DNA reads TGTGCCAGCAGGGGTGGAGAGACCCAGTACTTC. Protein product: CASRGGETQYF.

V usage is TRBV7-3 and J usage is TRBJ2-7; D not resolved. V was cut by 5 bases and J by 3 bases, with 17 bases left in between. Per germline, CDR1 SGHTA and CDR2 FQGTGA. The CDR3 is 15 residues long. The CDR3 loop is CASSPRAGANYEQYF. For the CDR3, the DNA is TGTGCCAGCAGCCCCCGGGCAGGAGCGAACTACGAGCAGTACTTC. Complete variable domain (other parts from reference TRBV7-3 and TRBJ2-7): GAGVSQTPSNKVTEKGKYVELRCDPISGHTALYWYRQSLGQGPEFLIYFQGTGAADDSGLPNDRFFAVRPEGSVSTLKIQRTERGDSAVYLCASSPRAGANYEQYFGPGTRLTVT.

The chain carries TRBV2 and TRBJ1-6, with a tentative D call TRBD1 (5 bases). V lost 0 bases and J 4 bases, leaving 10 bases between the germline ends. The CDR3 covers 16 residues. Germline lookup yields CDR1 SNHLY and CDR2 FYNNEI. The CDR3 loop reads CASSEARGRYNSPLHF. As DNA, the CDR3 is TGTGCCAGCAGTGAAGCACGGGGGAGGTATAATTCACCCCTCCACTTT.

The gene calls are TRBV6-5 and TRBJ2-5, with 10 bases lining up with TRBD2. Per germline, CDR1 MNHEY and CDR2 SVGAGI. This CDR3 comprises 14 residues. Trimming removed 4 bases from V and 13 bases from J; junction bases left unmatched: 12. DNA of the CDR3: TGTGCCAGCAGTTTAACTGGGACTAGCGACGCCGGGTACTTC. Encoded protein: CASSLTGTSDAGYF.

The chain links TRBV5-1 to TRBJ2-5; D might be TRBD1 (6 bases). The CDR3 extends over 13 amino acids. The V end lost 0 bases, the J end lost 5 bases, and 8 bases lay between the germline ends. The germline CDR1 and CDR2 sequences are SGHRS and YFSETQ. CDR3 DNA: TGCGCCAGCAGCTTGGACAGGGAGGAGACCCAGTACTTC. As protein: CASSLDREETQYF.

This rearrangement joins TRBV5-4 to TRBJ1-6, with D maybe TRBD1 (6 bases). The CDR3 contains 16 residues. Germline V CDR1 and CDR2: SGHNT, YYREEE (reference sequence). Between the trimmed V and J ends, which lost 0 bases and 5 bases, there was a span of 12 bases. In DNA form, the CDR3 reads TGTGCCAGCAGCTTGGATGGACAGCAAGATAATTCACCCCTCCACTTT. Protein: CASSLDGQQDNSPLHF. Full variable domain (outside the CDR3, taken from reference TRBV5-4 and TRBJ1-6): ETGVTQSPTHLIKTRGQQVTLRCSSQSGHNTVSWYQQALGQGPQFIFQYYREEENGRGNFPPRFSGLQFPNYSSELNVNALELDDSALYLCASSLDGQQDNSPLHFGNGTRLTVT.